This T cell receptor (beta chain) was recorded in a study of vaccination and CD4 T cells after COVID-19. Background on the study: The study enrolled six male and four female convalescents, two of whom were Hispanic. The control cultures got either a CEFX pool, an HIV-1 Nef pool, or no peptide at all.

The treatment was: roughly ten-day PBMC culture with coronavirus spike peptide pools or control peptides (ViraFEST assay). The ViraFEST method relied on peptide pools to expand antigen-specific T cells, followed by TCR sequencing. Turning to this clonotype: Its target is not known.

Cultured CD4+ T cell DNA was sequenced using the Oncomine TCR Beta short-read assay. Using its own MiXCR run on the PCR reads, TCRdb lists one record per CDR3 protein. The sample includes 7,300 or so distinct CDR3 sequences, 73% of them seen just once. Germline CDR1 reads DFQATT; CDR2 reads SNEGSKA (reference sequence). The CDR3 extends over 15 amino acids. Trimming pared 5 bases from V and 2 bases from J, leaving 16 bases between. J is TRBJ1-5 and V is TRBV20-1; no definite D call. The receptor was isolated from a human donor who had recovered from COVID-19. The sample comprised CD4+ T cells from blood, cultured in vitro. The CDR3 DNA follows: TGCAGTGCTCCCGCTCCGGGGTACGGCAATCAGCCCCAGCATTTT. Translated, it gives CSAPAPGYGNQPQHF.